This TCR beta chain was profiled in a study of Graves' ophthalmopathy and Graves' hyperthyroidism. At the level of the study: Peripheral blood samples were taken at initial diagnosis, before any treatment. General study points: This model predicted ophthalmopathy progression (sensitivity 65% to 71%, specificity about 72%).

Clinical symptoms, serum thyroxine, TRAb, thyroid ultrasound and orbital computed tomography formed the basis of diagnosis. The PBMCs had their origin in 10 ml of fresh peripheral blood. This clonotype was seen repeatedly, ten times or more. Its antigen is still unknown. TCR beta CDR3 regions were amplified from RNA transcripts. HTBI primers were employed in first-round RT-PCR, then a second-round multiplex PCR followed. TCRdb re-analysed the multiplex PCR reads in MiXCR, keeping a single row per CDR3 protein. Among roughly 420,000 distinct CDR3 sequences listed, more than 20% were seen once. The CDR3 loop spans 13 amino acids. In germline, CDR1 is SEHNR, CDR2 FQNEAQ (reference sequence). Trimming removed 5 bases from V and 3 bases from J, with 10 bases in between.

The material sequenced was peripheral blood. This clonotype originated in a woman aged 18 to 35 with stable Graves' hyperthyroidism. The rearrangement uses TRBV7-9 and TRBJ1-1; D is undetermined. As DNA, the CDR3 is TGTGCCAGCAGCCAGGACGGGGACACTGAAGCTTTCTTT. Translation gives CASSQDGDTEAFF.